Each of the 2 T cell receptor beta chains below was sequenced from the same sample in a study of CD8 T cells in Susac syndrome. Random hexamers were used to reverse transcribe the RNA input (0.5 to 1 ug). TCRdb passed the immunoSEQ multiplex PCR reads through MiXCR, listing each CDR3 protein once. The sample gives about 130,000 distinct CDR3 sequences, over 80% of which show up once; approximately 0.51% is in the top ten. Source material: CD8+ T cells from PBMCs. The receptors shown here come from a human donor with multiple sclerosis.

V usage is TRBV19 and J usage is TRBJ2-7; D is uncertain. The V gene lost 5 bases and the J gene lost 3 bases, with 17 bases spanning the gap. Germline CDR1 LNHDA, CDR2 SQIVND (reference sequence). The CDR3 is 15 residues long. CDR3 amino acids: CASSLSPVGRYEQYF. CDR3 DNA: TGTGCCAGTAGTCTAAGCCCCGTGGGTCGCTACGAGCAGTACTTC.

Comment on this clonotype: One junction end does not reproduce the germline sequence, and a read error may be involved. The CDR3 here is CASRPSYPDEQFF. In DNA form, the CDR3 reads TGTGCCAGCAGGCCCTCCTATCCGGATGAGCAGTTCTTT. The chain combines TRBV12-3 or TRBV12-4 with TRBJ2-1; D call uncertain. The CDR3 is 13 residues long.